Following are 19 T cell receptor beta chains from one sample sequenced in a study of blood T cell repertoires in COVID-19. TCRdb's table, derived via immunoSEQ multiplex PCR, lists solely in-frame clones and lacks some. This repertoire shows approximately 80,000 clones, 88% found once; its top ten account for 9.1%. Source material: peripheral blood. These TCRs come from a human donor in a cohort sampled during active COVID-19.

J is TRBJ2-3 and V is TRBV7-9; TRBD1 matches 7 bases. This CDR3 contains 15 residues. J gave up 2 bases and V 1 base, and 3 bases lay outside the gene matches. CDR1 SEHNR and CDR2 FQNEAQ come from the germline V gene (reference sequence). The CDR3 nucleotides are TGTGCCAGCAGCTTAGGGGACAGCTACACAGATACGCAGTATTTT. Its translation is CASSLGDSYTDTQYF.

V and J are TRBV9 and TRBJ2-1, with D possibly TRBD1 on 5 matching bases. The CDR3 spans 13 residues. CDR1 is SGDLS, CDR2 YYNGEE, per germline. Trimming shortened V by 4 bases and J by 6 bases, and 11 bases separated the two germline ends. DNA of the CDR3: TGTGCCAGCAGCTCCGGACAACGCAATGAGCAGTTCTTC. As protein: CASSSGQRNEQFF. The variable domain in full, completed from reference TRBV9 and TRBJ2-1, reads DSGVTQTPKHLITATGQRVTLRCSPRSGDLSVYWYQQSLDQGLQFLIQYYNGEERAKGNILERFSAQQFPDLHSELNLSSLELGDSALYFCASSSGQRNEQFFGPGTRLTVL.

V is TRBV3-1 (or the pseudogene TRBV3-2) and J is TRBJ2-7, with TRBD2 matching over 8 bases. Germline values: CDR1 LGHDT, CDR2 YNNKEL (reference sequence). J was trimmed by 1 base and V by 7 bases; bases with no gene match: 9. CDR3 size: 15 residues. In DNA, the CDR3 is TGTGCCAGCAACTCAGCGGGGGCCGCTTCCTACGAGCAGTACTTC. Translated, it gives CASNSAGAASYEQYF.

The rearrangement links TRBV3-1 (or the pseudogene TRBV3-2) to TRBJ1-1; no clear D gene. The germline V gene encodes CDR1 LGHDT and CDR2 YNNKEL (reference sequence). CDR3 length: 13 residues. Trimming took off 1 base at V and 3 bases at J, with 6 bases between the two ends. The CDR3 spells CASSQGQYTEAFF. The CDR3 nucleotides read TGTGCCAGCAGCCAAGGTCAGTACACTGAAGCTTTCTTT.

This chain links TRBV12-2 with TRBJ2-2; the DNA was not compared with TRBD1, the D call given in the table. TRBV12-2 is tagged as a pseudogene. The CDR3 is made up of 17 amino acids. The CDR3 DNA follows: TGTGCAAGTCGCTTAGCGCTGGGGGCCTTGGACACCGGGGAGCTGTTTTTT. Encoded protein: CASRLALGALDTGELFF.

The chain employs TRBV28 and TRBJ2-1; D is possibly TRBD2 (7 bases). V lost 5 bases to trimming and J lost 10 bases, with 18 bases between them. CDR1 and CDR2 from the germline V gene are MDHEN and SYDVKM. The CDR3 has 14 amino acids. The CDR3 region is CASSPSLGGAEQFF. CDR3 nucleotide sequence: TGTGCCAGCAGTCCCTCCTTGGGGGGGGCGGAGCAGTTCTTC. Supplemented by reference TRBV28 and TRBJ2-1, the full variable domain reads DVKVTQSSRYLVKRTGEKVFLECVQDMDHENMFWYRQDPGLGLRLIYFSYDVKMKEKGDIPEGYSVSREKKERFSLILESASTNQTSMYLCASSPSLGGAEQFFGPGTRLTVL.

The chain couples TRBV3-1 (or the pseudogene TRBV3-2) to TRBJ2-7; 10 positions agree with TRBD2. The CDR3 has 14 residues. The germline V gene has CDR1 LGHDT and CDR2 YNNKEL (reference sequence). V was clipped by 5 bases and J by 4 bases; unmatched bases: 5. The CDR3 loop is CASSASGSWYEQYF. The CDR3 DNA follows: TGTGCCAGCAGCGCTAGCGGGAGTTGGTACGAGCAGTACTTC.

Written as DNA, the CDR3 is TGTGCCAGCAGCTTGGGCGCCATCCATGTTCAAGAGACCCAGTACTTC. Its protein is CASSLGAIHVQETQYF. The V and J genes are TRBV7-2 and TRBJ2-5; D gene uncertain. Trimming pared 3 bases from V and 2 bases from J, leaving 16 bases between. Germline CDR1 SGHTA, CDR2 FQGNSA. This CDR3 has 16 residues.

Points on this clone: Different DNA sequences within this sample yield the same CDR3. This chain uses TRBV5-1 with TRBJ1-3, with TRBD1 matching 12 bases. V trimming: 0 bases; J trimming: 6 bases; junction bases outside the gene matches: 4. The CDR3 covers 16 residues. The germline V gene has CDR1 SGHRS and CDR2 YFSETQ. The CDR3 nucleotides read TGCGCCAGCAGCTTGGAGGGACAGGGGGCAGAAAACACCATATATTTT. Translation: CASSLEGQGAENTIYF.

A remark on this clone: This sample includes further DNA sequences coding for the same CDR3. The CDR3 region has the DNA TGTGCCAGCTCACCGGGGACAGCCCAAGAGACCCAGTACTTC. Translating it yields CASSPGTAQETQYF. This chain connects TRBV18 to TRBJ2-5; 7 bases agree with TRBD1. From germline, CDR1 is KGHSH and CDR2 LQKENI. The V gene end was trimmed by 3 bases and the J gene end by 1 base; junction bases not matched to a gene: 2. The CDR3 is made up of 14 amino acids.

The genes are TRBV7-2 and TRBJ2-7; unclear D gene. Germline-derived CDR1 and CDR2 are SGHTA and FQGNSA. Deletions cut 5 bases from V and 4 bases from J, with 6 bases between. The CDR3 consists of 11 residues. For the CDR3, the DNA is TGTGCCAGCAGCGATACATACGAGCAGTACTTC. It specifies CASSDTYEQYF.

The rearrangement joins TRBV28 to TRBJ2-7, with TRBD1 matching over 7 bases. V was clipped by 5 bases and J by 0 bases; unmatched bases: 7. Germline V gene lookup returns CDR1 MDHEN and CDR2 SYDVKM. The CDR3 has 15 amino acids. CDR3 coding DNA: TGTGCCAGCAGTCCCCACCGGGACAGCTCCTACGAGCAGTACTTC. It codes for CASSPHRDSSYEQYF.

This chain links TRBV6-5 with TRBJ1-5, with D maybe TRBD1 (6 bases). This CDR3 contains 14 residues. Germline V gives CDR1 MNHEY, CDR2 SVGAGI. V dropped 2 bases and J dropped 5 bases, with 10 bases sitting between them. CDR3 DNA sequence: TGTGCCAGCAGTTACAGGGCAGGGGATCAGCCCCAGCATTTT. Translating gives CASSYRAGDQPQHF.

The chain uses TRBV6-1 and TRBJ1-2, with D perhaps TRBD1 (6 bases). Germline CDR1 reads MNHNS; CDR2 reads SASEGT. Trimming took off 4 bases at V and 5 bases at J, with 20 bases between the two ends. The CDR3 runs 16 residues. CDR3 DNA sequence: TGTGCCAGCAGTGCCGAGATTATACAGGGCTGGTATGGCTACACCTTC. Protein product: CASSAEIIQGWYGYTF.

The genes are TRBV6-1 and TRBJ2-3, with D tentatively TRBD2 (5 bases). V dropped 0 bases and J dropped 3 bases, with 10 bases sitting between them. Germline V gives CDR1 MNHNS, CDR2 SASEGT. CDR3 length equals 15 residues. CDR3 sequence (DNA): TGTGCCAGCAGTGAAGCGGGAGTTCAAACAGATACGCAGTATTTT. Translated, it gives CASSEAGVQTDTQYF.

The V call is TRBV30, the J call TRBJ1-1; 9 bases are shared with TRBD1. Per the germline V gene, CDR1 is GTSNPN and CDR2 is SVGIG (reference sequence). With 3 bases clipped from V and 4 bases from J, the junction kept 3 bases outside the gene matches. CDR3 length: 13 residues. The DNA of the CDR3 is TGTGCCTGGAGAGACAGGGGGGCCACTGAAGCTTTCTTT. Translation gives CAWRDRGATEAFF.

The chain joins TRBV19 to TRBJ1-1; TRBD1 aligns across 11 bases. Germline values: CDR1 LNHDA, CDR2 SQIVND (reference sequence). The CDR3 length is 16 residues. Trimming took 5 bases from V and 6 from J; bases not matched to a gene: 11. The CDR3 coding sequence is TGTGCCAGTAGTGACCGGGACAGGGGGGGAATGGCTGAAGCTTTCTTT. Protein product: CASSDRDRGGMAEAFF.

The CDR3 is CASSLPMREQYF. CDR3 sequence (DNA): TGTGCCAGCAGCCTACCAATGCGGGAGCAGTACTTC. V is TRBV3-1 (or the pseudogene TRBV3-2) and J is TRBJ2-7; D gene unclear. Germline V lookup: CDR1 LGHDT, CDR2 YNNKEL (reference sequence). This CDR3 spans 12 amino acids. Between the trimmed V and J ends, which lost 4 bases and 7 bases, there was a span of 11 bases.

The genes are TRBV2 and TRBJ2-1, with 9 positions matching TRBD1. Trimming removed 8 bases from V and 1 base from J; junction bases left unmatched: 6. Germline assignment: CDR1 SNHLY and CDR2 FYNNEI. The CDR3 extends over 15 amino acids. The CDR3: CASRTGGASYNEQFF. In DNA form, the CDR3 reads TGTGCCAGCCGAACAGGGGGCGCTTCCTACAATGAGCAGTTCTTC. The variable domain in full, completed from reference TRBV2 and TRBJ2-1, reads EPEVTQTPSHQVTQMGQEVILRCVPISNHLYFYWYRQILGQKVEFLVSFYNNEISEKSEIFDDQFSVERPDGSNFTLKIRSTKLEDSAMYFCASRTGGASYNEQFFGPGTRLTVL.